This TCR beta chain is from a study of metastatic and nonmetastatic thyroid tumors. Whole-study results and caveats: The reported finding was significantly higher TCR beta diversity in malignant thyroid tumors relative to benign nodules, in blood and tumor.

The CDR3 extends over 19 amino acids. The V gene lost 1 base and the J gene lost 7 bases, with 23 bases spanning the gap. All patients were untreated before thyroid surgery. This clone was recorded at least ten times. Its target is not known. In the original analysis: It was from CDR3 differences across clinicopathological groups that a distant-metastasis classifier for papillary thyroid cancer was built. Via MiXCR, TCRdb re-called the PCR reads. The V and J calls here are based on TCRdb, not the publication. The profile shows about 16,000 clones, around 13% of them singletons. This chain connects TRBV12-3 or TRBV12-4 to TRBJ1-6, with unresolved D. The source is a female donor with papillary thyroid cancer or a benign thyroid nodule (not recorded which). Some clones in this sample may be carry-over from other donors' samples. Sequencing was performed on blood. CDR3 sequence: CASSLGEQLTRIRNSPLHF. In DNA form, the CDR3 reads TGTGCCAGCAGTTTAGGGGAACAGCTTACACGTATTAGGAATTCACCCCTCCACTTT.